This TCR beta chain was captured by sequencing in a study of T-cell memory formation after mild COVID-19. General study results and limits: Contracting CD4+ clones sat mainly in CM and EM; CD8+ in EMRA.

This CDR3 comprises 15 residues. Germline V gene lookup returns CDR1 SGHDT and CDR2 YYEEEE. V shed 6 bases and J 4 bases; nucleotides not matched to a gene: 13. A word on this clonotype: Its antigen remains unknown.

Each CDR3 protein is one row after TCRdb ran MiXCR on the 5' RACE reads. The sample holds around 450,000 distinct CDR3 sequences; 20% are singletons and the top ten take around 9.2%. The genes are TRBV5-6 and TRBJ2-7; TRBD1 aligns across 7 bases. Sequenced sample: PBMCs or a T cell subset sorted from them (not recorded which). This sequence originates from an adult woman who had mild COVID-19 (a few samples of this study predate the infection). Cell type and time point are not known. CDR3: CASTSLPGTVYEQYF. Here the CDR3 DNA reads TGTGCCAGCACCTCGCTACCCGGGACAGTTTACGAGCAGTACTTC.